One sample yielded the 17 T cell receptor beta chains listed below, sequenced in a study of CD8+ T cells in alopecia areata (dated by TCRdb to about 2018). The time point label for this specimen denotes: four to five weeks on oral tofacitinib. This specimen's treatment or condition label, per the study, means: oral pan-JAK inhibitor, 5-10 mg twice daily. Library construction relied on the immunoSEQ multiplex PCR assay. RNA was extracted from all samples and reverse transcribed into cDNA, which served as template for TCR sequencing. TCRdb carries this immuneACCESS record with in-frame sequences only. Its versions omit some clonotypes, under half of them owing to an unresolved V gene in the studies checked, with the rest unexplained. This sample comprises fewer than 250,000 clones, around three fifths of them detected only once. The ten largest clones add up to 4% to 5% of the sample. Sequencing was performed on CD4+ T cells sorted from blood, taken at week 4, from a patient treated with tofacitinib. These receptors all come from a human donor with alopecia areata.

The CDR3 loop is CASSSRTGSSGNTIYF. For the CDR3, the DNA is TGTGCCAGCAGCTCCAGGACAGGTTCCTCTGGAAACACCATATATTTT. The chain joins TRBV7-2 to TRBJ1-3; 7 nucleotides match TRBD1. Per the germline V gene, CDR1 is SGHTA and CDR2 is FQGNSA. V shed 4 bases and J 0 bases; nucleotides not matched to a gene: 6. The CDR3 length is 16 residues.

The DNA for the CDR3 is TGCAGCGTTGCAGGGATTACTAACTATGGCTACACCTTC. This sequence encodes CSVAGITNYGYTF. V and J are TRBV29-1 and TRBJ1-2, with a tentative D call TRBD1 (5 bases). Germline-derived CDR1 and CDR2 are SQVTM and ANQGSEA. The V and J ends lost 4 bases and 0 bases respectively, with 9 bases between them. The length of the CDR3 is 13 residues.

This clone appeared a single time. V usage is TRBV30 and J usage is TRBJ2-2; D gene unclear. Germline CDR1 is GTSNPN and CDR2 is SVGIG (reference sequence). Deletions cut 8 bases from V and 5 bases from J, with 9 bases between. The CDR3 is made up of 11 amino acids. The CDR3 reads CAGLSTGELFF. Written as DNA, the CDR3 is TGTGCCGGCCTCTCGACCGGGGAGCTGTTTTTT. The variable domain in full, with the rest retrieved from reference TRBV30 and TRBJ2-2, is SQTIHQWPATLVQPVGSPLSLECTVEGTSNPNLYWYRQAAGRGLQLLFYSVGIGQISSEVPQNLSASRPQDRQFILSSKKLLLSDSGFYLCAGLSTGELFFGEGSRLTVL.

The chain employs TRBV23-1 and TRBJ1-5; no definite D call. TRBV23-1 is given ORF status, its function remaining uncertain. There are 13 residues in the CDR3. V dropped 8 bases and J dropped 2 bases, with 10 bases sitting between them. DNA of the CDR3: TGCGCCAGCGGTCCCGGGGGCAATCAGCCCCAGCATTTT. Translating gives CASGPGGNQPQHF.

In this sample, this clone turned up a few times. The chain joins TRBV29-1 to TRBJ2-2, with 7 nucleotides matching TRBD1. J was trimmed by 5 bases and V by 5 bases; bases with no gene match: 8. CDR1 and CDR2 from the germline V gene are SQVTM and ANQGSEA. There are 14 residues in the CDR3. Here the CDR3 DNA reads TGCAGCGTTCGGGGACAGCCGATTACCGGGGAGCTGTTTTTT. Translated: CSVRGQPITGELFF.

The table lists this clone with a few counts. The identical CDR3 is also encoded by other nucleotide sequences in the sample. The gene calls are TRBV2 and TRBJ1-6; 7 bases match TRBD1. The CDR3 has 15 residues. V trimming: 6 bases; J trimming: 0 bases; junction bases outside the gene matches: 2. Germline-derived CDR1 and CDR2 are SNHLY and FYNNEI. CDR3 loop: CASRDRSSYNSPLHF. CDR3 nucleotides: TGTGCCAGCAGGGACAGGAGCTCCTATAATTCACCCCTCCACTTT.

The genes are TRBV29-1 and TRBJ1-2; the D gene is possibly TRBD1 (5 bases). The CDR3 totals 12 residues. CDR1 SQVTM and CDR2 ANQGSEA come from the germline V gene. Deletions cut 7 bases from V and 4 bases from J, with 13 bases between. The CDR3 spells CSAKGLTYGYTF. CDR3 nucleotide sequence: TGCAGCGCAAAGGGACTGACCTATGGCTACACCTTC.

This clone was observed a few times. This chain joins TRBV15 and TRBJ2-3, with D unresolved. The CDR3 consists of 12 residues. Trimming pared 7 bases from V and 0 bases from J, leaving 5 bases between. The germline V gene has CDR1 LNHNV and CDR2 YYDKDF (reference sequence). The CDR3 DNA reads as TGTGCCACCACCCCTAGCACAGATACGCAGTATTTT. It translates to CATTPSTDTQYF.

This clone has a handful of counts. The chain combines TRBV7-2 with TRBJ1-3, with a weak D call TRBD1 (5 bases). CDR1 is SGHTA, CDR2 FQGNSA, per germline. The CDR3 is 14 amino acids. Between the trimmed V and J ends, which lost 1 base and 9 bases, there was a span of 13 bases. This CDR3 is CASSLVGPKGTIYF. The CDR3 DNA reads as TGTGCCAGCAGCTTAGTGGGACCTAAAGGCACCATATATTTT.

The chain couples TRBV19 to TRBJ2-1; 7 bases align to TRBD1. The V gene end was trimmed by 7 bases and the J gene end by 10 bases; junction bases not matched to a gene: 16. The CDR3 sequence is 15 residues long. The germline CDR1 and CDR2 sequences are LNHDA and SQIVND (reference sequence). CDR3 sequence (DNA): TGTGCCAGTAAATTAACCGGGACAGCTGACAGAGAGCAGTTCTTC. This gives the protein CASKLTGTADREQFF.

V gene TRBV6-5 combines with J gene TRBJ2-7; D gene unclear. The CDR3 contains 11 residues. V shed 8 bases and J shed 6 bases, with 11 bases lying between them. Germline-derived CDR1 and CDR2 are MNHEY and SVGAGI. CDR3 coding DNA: TGTGCCAGCTACGGTCCACGCGAGCAGTACTTC. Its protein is CASYGPREQYF.

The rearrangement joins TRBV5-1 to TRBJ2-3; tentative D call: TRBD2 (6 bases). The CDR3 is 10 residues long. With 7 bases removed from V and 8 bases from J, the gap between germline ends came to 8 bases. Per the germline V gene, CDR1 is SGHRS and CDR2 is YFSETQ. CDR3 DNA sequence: TGCGCCAGCGGGGGAGGTACGCAGTATTTT. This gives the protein CASGGGTQYF.

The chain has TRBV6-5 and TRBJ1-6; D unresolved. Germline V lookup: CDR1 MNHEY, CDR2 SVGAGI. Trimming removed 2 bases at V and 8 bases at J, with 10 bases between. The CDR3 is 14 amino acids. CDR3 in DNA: TGTGCCAGCAGTTACGGCCCTGGAGATTCACCCCTCCACTTT. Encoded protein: CASSYGPGDSPLHF.

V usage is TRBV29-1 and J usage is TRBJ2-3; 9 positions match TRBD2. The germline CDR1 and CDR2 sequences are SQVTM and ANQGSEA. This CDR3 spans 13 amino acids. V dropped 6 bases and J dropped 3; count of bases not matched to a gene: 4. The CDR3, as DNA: TGCAGCGTCGGTAGCGGGGGAACAGATACGCAGTATTTT. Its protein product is CSVGSGGTDTQYF.

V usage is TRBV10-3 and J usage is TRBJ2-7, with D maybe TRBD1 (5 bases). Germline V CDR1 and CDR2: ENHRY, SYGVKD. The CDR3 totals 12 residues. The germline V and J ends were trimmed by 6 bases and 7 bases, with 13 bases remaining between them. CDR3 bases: TGTGCCATCAGCATGCAGGGTAGTGAGCAGTACTTC. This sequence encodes CAISMQGSEQYF.

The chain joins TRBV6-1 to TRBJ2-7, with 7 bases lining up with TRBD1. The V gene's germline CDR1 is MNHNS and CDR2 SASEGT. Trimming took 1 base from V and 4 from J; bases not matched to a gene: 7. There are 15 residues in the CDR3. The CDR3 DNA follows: TGTGCCAGCAGTGAAGGACAGGGCTCCGGGTACGAGCAGTACTTC. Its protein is CASSEGQGSGYEQYF.

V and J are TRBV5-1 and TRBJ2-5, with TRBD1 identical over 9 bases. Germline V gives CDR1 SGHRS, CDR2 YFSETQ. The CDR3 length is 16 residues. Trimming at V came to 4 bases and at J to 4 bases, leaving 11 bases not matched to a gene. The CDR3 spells CASSRAPGQGGETQYF. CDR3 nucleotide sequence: TGCGCCAGCAGCCGCGCCCCGGGACAGGGAGGAGAGACCCAGTACTTC.